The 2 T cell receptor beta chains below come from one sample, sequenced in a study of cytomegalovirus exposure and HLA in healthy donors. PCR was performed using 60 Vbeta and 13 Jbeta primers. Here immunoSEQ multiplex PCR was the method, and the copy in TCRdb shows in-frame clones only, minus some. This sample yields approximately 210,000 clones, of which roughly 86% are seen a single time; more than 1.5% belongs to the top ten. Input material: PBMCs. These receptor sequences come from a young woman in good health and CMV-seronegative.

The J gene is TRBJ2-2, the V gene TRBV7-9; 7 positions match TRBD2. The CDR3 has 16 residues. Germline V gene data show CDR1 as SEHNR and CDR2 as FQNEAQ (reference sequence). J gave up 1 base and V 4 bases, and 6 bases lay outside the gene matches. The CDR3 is CASSSPWGGNTGELFF. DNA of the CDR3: TGTGCCAGCAGCTCTCCCTGGGGGGGGAACACCGGGGAGCTGTTTTTT. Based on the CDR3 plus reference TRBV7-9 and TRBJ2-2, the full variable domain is DTGVSQNPRHKITKRGQNVTFRCDPISEHNRLYWYRQTLGQGPEFLTYFQNEAQLEKSRLLSDRFSAERPKGSFSTLEIQRTEQGDSAMYLCASSSPWGGNTGELFFGEGSRLTVL.

The CDR3 nucleotides are TGTGCCAGCATCCCCCTAGCGGGAGAAGGGGCAGATACGCAGTATTTT. Its translation is CASIPLAGEGADTQYF. The gene calls are TRBV27 and TRBJ2-3; 10 nucleotides match TRBD2. V dropped 7 bases and J dropped 4; count of bases not matched to a gene: 11. The CDR3 covers 16 residues. CDR1 and CDR2 (germline): MNHEY, SMNVEV (reference sequence).